This is a list of T cell receptor beta chains from one sample in a study of T-cell memory formation after mild COVID-19. Each CDR3 protein is one row after TCRdb ran MiXCR on the 5' RACE reads. This table has about 600,000 distinct CDR3 sequences, about 20% appearing once. Sequencing was performed on PBMCs or a T cell subset sorted from them (not recorded which). These TCRs come from an adult woman who had mild COVID-19 (a few samples of this study predate the infection). Cell type and time point are not known. Both conserved end residues are part of each CDR3. D genes are given only for firm matches. The size entry is marked missing in some rows and otherwise reads once, few, many or a size class.

V	D	size	J	length	CDR3	DNA
TRBV20-1	TRBD2	-	TRBJ2-7	16	CSARDRGLPVLRGQYF	TGCAGTGCTAGAGATAGGGGACTACCAGTCCTACGAGGGCAGTACTTC
TRBV2	TRBD2	-	TRBJ2-5	12	CASGLAVETQYF	TGTGCCAGTGGACTAGCGGTGGAGACCCAGTACTTC
TRBV5-1	TRBD2	-	TRBJ2-3	16	CASSSRTSGPTDTQYF	TGCGCCAGCAGCTCCCGCACTAGCGGCCCCACAGATACGCAGTATTTT
TRBV7-6	TRBD1	few	TRBJ2-1	14	CASGAGTGGHEQFF	TGTGCCAGCGGGGCCGGGACAGGGGGGCATGAGCAGTTCTTC
TRBV6-6	-	-	TRBJ1-2	15	CASSYSGGVNYGYTF	TGTGCCAGCAGTTACTCTGGAGGGGTGAACTATGGCTACACCTTC
TRBV29-1	-	few	TRBJ2-3	14	CSVVFQRGTDTQYF	TGCAGCGTTGTGTTCCAGCGGGGCACAGATACGCAGTATTTT
TRBV6-2/TRBV6-3	-	-	TRBJ2-3	13	CASSPSGAGSQYF	TGTGCCAGCAGCCCCTCCGGGGCGGGATCGCAGTATTTT
TRBV19	-	-	TRBJ1-2	14	CASSPRGNSYGYTF	TGTGCCAGTAGTCCACGGGGAAACAGCTATGGCTACACCTTC
TRBV7-6	-	-	TRBJ1-1	15	CASSLGAGSNTEAFF	TGTGCCAGCAGCCTCGGTGCGGGGAGCAACACTGAAGCTTTCTTT
TRBV5-1	TRBD1	few	TRBJ2-4	11	CASQQGDIQYF	TGCGCCAGCCAGCAGGGGGACATTCAGTACTTC
TRBV20-1	-	few	TRBJ2-1	13	CSADLGYYNEQFF	TGCAGTGCTGACCTAGGGTACTACAATGAGCAGTTCTTC
TRBV7-2	TRBD1	-	TRBJ2-7	14	CASKTGTGAYEQYF	TGTGCCAGCAAAACGGGGACAGGAGCCTACGAGCAGTACTTC
TRBV7-9	-	-	TRBJ2-7	13	CASSFGTQGVQYF	TGTGCCAGCAGCTTCGGGACTCAGGGGGTGCAGTACTTC
TRBV2	TRBD1	-	TRBJ2-7	15	CASRPTGTANYEQYF	TGTGCCAGCAGACCTACCGGGACAGCTAATTACGAGCAGTACTTC
TRBV6-5	TRBD1	-	TRBJ1-2	14	CASSEGTGIYGYTF	TGTGCCAGCAGCGAAGGGACAGGGATATATGGCTACACCTTC
TRBV7-9	-	few	TRBJ1-5	15	CASSLGDGYNQPQHF	TGTGCCAGCAGCTTGGGGGACGGATACAATCAGCCCCAGCATTTT
TRBV5-1	-	-	TRBJ2-2	16	CASSLASGLRSGELFF	TGCGCCAGCAGCTTGGCCTCGGGCCTTAGGTCCGGGGAGCTGTTTTTT
TRBV20-1	-	-	TRBJ1-2	12	CSHPRGGYGYTF	TGCAGTCACCCAAGGGGGGGCTATGGCTACACCTTC
TRBV19	-	many	TRBJ2-3	15	CASSIRGIGADTQYF	TGTGCCAGTAGTATTCGCGGGATCGGTGCAGATACGCAGTATTTT
TRBV7-8	TRBD2	few	TRBJ2-1	17	CASSPRGLSGGAKQQFF	TGTGCCAGCAGCCCGCGGGGCCTTAGCGGGGGGGCCAAACAACAGTTCTTC
TRBV6-6	-	-	TRBJ1-6	12	CASRSYNSPLHF	TGTGCCAGCCGGTCTTATAATTCACCCCTCCACTTT
TRBV4-1	TRBD2	-	TRBJ2-2	14	CATSSGSPLGELFF	TGCGCCACCTCTAGCGGGAGCCCGTTGGGGGAGCTGTTTTTT